These 27 T cell receptor beta chains came from one sample sequenced in a study of cytomegalovirus exposure and HLA in healthy donors. Data came from immunoSEQ multiplex PCR; TCRdb stores just in-frame clones and leaves some out. The table has tens of thousands of clones, approximately 90% seen once. The material sequenced was PBMCs. The receptors come from a young woman in good health and CMV-seropositive.

CDR3 bases: TGTGCCAGCAGTTTGGGAGCAGGGGATCAGCCCCAGCATTTT. This translates into CASSLGAGDQPQHF. The chain employs TRBV11-2 and TRBJ1-5, with D possibly being TRBD1 (6 bases). CDR1 and CDR2 from the germline V gene are SGHAT and FQNNGV. The CDR3 is 14 amino acids. V was cut by 6 bases and J by 5 bases, with 14 bases left in between.

This rearrangement joins TRBV7-6 to TRBJ1-5, with D tentatively TRBD1 (6 bases). The CDR3 extends over 15 amino acids. Trimming took 5 bases from V and 9 from J, leaving 20 bases between them. The V gene's germline CDR1 is SGHVS and CDR2 FNYEAQ. The CDR3 region has the DNA TGTGCCAGCAGCGTAGAGCCAGGGGTTGGGCGGCCCCAGCATTTT. This codes for CASSVEPGVGRPQHF. Based on the CDR3 plus reference TRBV7-6 and TRBJ1-5, the full variable domain is GAGVSQSPRYKVTKRGQDVALRCDPISGHVSLYWYRQALGQGPEFLTYFNYEAQQDKSGLPNDRFSAERPEGSISTLTIQRTEQRDSAMYRCASSVEPGVGRPQHFGDGTRLSIL.

The V call is TRBV7-2, the J call TRBJ2-7; TRBD2 matches at 8 bases. In germline, CDR1 is SGHTA, CDR2 FQGNSA. With 8 bases clipped from V and 2 bases from J, the junction kept 11 bases outside the gene matches. The length of the CDR3 is 15 residues. The chain's CDR3 is CASGPAGGRTYEQYF. The DNA for the CDR3 is TGTGCCAGCGGCCCGGCGGGGGGTAGGACCTACGAGCAGTACTTC.

The chain links TRBV2 to TRBJ1-2; 7 positions agree with TRBD1. The CDR3 loop spans 13 amino acids. The J segment lost 5 bases and the V segment lost 6 bases, leaving 6 bases of the junction unmatched. Germline assignment: CDR1 SNHLY and CDR2 FYNNEI. The CDR3 reads CASRVDREYGYTF. The CDR3 DNA follows: TGTGCCAGCAGGGTTGACAGGGAATATGGCTACACCTTC.

The CDR3 loop is CASSVPLGGSSYNEQFF. The DNA of the CDR3 is TGTGCCAGCAGCGTACCCCTCGGCGGGAGTTCCTACAATGAGCAGTTCTTC. V gene TRBV9 combines with J gene TRBJ2-1; TRBD2 matches 7 bases. CDR3 length: 17 residues. Germline-derived CDR1 and CDR2 are SGDLS and YYNGEE. Germline trimming cut 1 base from V and 1 base from J; bases unmatched to any gene: 8. Based on the CDR3 plus reference TRBV9 and TRBJ2-1, the full variable domain is DSGVTQTPKHLITATGQRVTLRCSPRSGDLSVYWYQQSLDQGLQFLIQYYNGEERAKGNILERFSAQQFPDLHSELNLSSLELGDSALYFCASSVPLGGSSYNEQFFGPGTRLTVL.

This clone was seen a single time. This chain joins TRBV7-9 and TRBJ2-1, with 8 bases identical to TRBD2. Germline loops: CDR1 SEHNR, CDR2 FQNEAQ (reference sequence). CDR3 length: 16 residues. V lost 4 bases and J lost 6; bases outside the gene matches: 11. The CDR3 reads CASSSLTSGGSNEQFF. CDR3 nucleotide sequence: TGTGCCAGCAGCTCCCTTACCAGCGGGGGTTCCAATGAGCAGTTCTTC.

This clone has only a few counts. This chain links TRBV2 with TRBJ1-4; 10 bases line up with TRBD1. The ends lost 6 bases at V and 8 bases at J; junction bases unmatched: 3. The CDR3 runs 13 residues. The germline gives CDR1 SNHLY, CDR2 FYNNEI. The CDR3, as DNA: TGTGCCAGCAGAAGGACAGGGGGGGAAAAACTGTTTTTT. This sequence encodes CASRRTGGEKLFF.

The V gene is TRBV7-2, the J gene TRBJ1-4; TRBD1 agrees at 10 bases. The V segment lost 5 bases and the J segment 7 bases; nucleotides outside the gene matches: 4. The CDR3 consists of 14 residues. In germline, CDR1 is SGHTA, CDR2 FQGNSA. The CDR3 sequence: CASSVDRGPEKLFF. For the CDR3, the DNA is TGTGCCAGCAGCGTCGACAGGGGGCCTGAAAAACTGTTTTTT.

This CDR3 reads CASSLQGGVGTEAFF. The DNA for the CDR3 is TGTGCCAGCAGTTTGCAGGGAGGGGTGGGCACTGAAGCTTTCTTT. The gene calls are TRBV28 and TRBJ1-1; D perhaps matches TRBD1 (5 bases). The germline V and J ends were trimmed by 3 bases and 4 bases, with 15 bases remaining between them. There are 15 residues in the CDR3. Germline CDR1 MDHEN, CDR2 SYDVKM.

The chain combines TRBV7-6 with TRBJ2-1; TRBD2 aligns across 12 bases. The J segment lost 7 bases and the V segment lost 5 bases, leaving 3 bases of the junction unmatched. CDR3 size: 14 residues. The germline V gene has CDR1 SGHVS and CDR2 FNYEAQ. The CDR3 protein is CASSPGLAGNEQFF. CDR3 DNA sequence: TGTGCCAGCAGCCCAGGACTAGCGGGGAATGAGCAGTTCTTC.

The CDR3, as DNA: TGTGCCAGCAGTGAAGGGGCGGGCACCTACGAGCAGTACTTC. Protein: CASSEGAGTYEQYF. The V gene is TRBV2, the J gene TRBJ2-7, with a weak D call TRBD2 (5 bases). V gave up 1 base and J gave up 2 bases, with 9 bases separating them. There are 14 residues in the CDR3. The germline CDR1 and CDR2 sequences are SNHLY and FYNNEI. The variable domain in full, with the rest retrieved from reference TRBV2 and TRBJ2-7, is EPEVTQTPSHQVTQMGQEVILRCVPISNHLYFYWYRQILGQKVEFLVSFYNNEISEKSEIFDDQFSVERPDGSNFTLKIRSTKLEDSAMYFCASSEGAGTYEQYFGPGTRLTVT.

The chain uses TRBV27 and TRBJ2-3; 8 bases map to TRBD2. V shed 5 bases and J 1 base; nucleotides not matched to a gene: 14. The CDR3 consists of 18 residues. The V gene's germline CDR1 is MNHEY and CDR2 SMNVEV (reference sequence). CDR3 bases: TGTGCCAGCAGTCAGGCATCGAGCGGGGGAGGGGGCACAGATACGCAGTATTTT. This gives the protein CASSQASSGGGGTDTQYF.

The chain recombines TRBV5-4 with TRBJ2-1; possibly TRBD1 for D (6 bases). Germline assignment: CDR1 SGHNT and CDR2 YYREEE (reference sequence). The V gene lost 1 base and the J gene lost 0 bases, with 14 bases spanning the gap. This CDR3 spans 17 amino acids. CDR3 in DNA: TGTGCCAGCAGCTTGATAGGCAGGGGCAACTCCTACAATGAGCAGTTCTTC. The encoded protein is CASSLIGRGNSYNEQFF.

The CDR3: CASSVGVSGRARNEQFF. CDR3 DNA: TGTGCCAGCAGCGTAGGGGTTAGCGGGAGGGCCCGGAATGAGCAGTTCTTC. The chain carries TRBV9 and TRBJ2-1, with 11 positions matching TRBD2. Trimming cost V 0 bases and J 7 bases; bases outside gene matches: 9. This CDR3 has 17 amino acids. Germline CDR1 and CDR2: SGDLS and YYNGEE.

The chain is built from TRBV7-9 and TRBJ2-7; 12 bases fit TRBD1. In germline, CDR1 is SEHNR, CDR2 FQNEAQ (reference sequence). The CDR3 extends over 16 amino acids. J lost 4 bases, V lost 4 bases, and 8 bases had no gene match. CDR3 nucleotides: TGTGCCAGCAGCTGGGGGACAGGGGGCATGAAGTACGAGCAGTACTTC. Its translation: CASSWGTGGMKYEQYF.

The J gene is TRBJ2-3, the V gene TRBV6-1; 7 positions match TRBD2. V was clipped by 4 bases and J by 5 bases; unmatched bases: 12. Germline values: CDR1 MNHNS, CDR2 SASEGT. The length of the CDR3 is 16 residues. The CDR3 is CASSVLSSGEGDTQYF. The CDR3 DNA sequence: TGTGCCAGCAGTGTCCTCAGCTCGGGGGAGGGAGATACGCAGTATTTT.

The genes are TRBV11-2 and TRBJ2-1, with D unclear. The CDR3 sequence is 15 residues long. Between the trimmed V and J ends, which lost 1 base and 8 bases, there was a span of 15 bases. The germline V gene encodes CDR1 SGHAT and CDR2 FQNNGV. The CDR3 spells CASSLGISVRDEQFF. The CDR3 DNA is TGTGCCAGCAGCTTAGGTATTAGTGTTCGCGATGAGCAGTTCTTC.

V usage is TRBV6-1 and J usage is TRBJ1-6; D unresolved. The CDR3 totals 17 residues. CDR1 and CDR2 (germline): MNHNS, SASEGT. Deletions cut 3 bases from V and 2 bases from J, with 14 bases between. CDR3 residues: CASSDFRGRTYNSPLHF. In nucleotides, the CDR3 is TGTGCCAGCAGTGATTTTCGGGGAAGGACCTATAATTCACCCCTCCACTTT.

This clone was counted a single time. The chain couples TRBV10-3 to TRBJ2-7; 10 bases are a match to TRBD1. V gave up 2 bases and J gave up 3 bases; unmatched junction bases: 1. Germline values: CDR1 ENHRY, CDR2 SYGVKD. The CDR3 runs to 14 residues. This chain's CDR3 is CAISEGQGVYEQYF. The DNA for the CDR3 is TGTGCCATCAGTGAGGGACAGGGGGTCTACGAGCAGTACTTC.

The chain has TRBV2 and TRBJ2-1; TRBD1 aligns across 7 bases. The CDR3 spans 13 residues. CDR1 and CDR2 from the germline V gene are SNHLY and FYNNEI. Trimming took 8 bases from V and 2 from J; bases not matched to a gene: 3. CDR3 residues: CASGQETYNEQFF. For the CDR3, the DNA is TGTGCCAGCGGACAGGAGACCTACAATGAGCAGTTCTTC.

The CDR3 DNA sequence: TGTGCCAGCAGCTTAGTGTCCGTGGGACAGATTAACACTGAAGCTTTCTTT. It translates to CASSLVSVGQINTEAFF. V usage is TRBV7-8 and J usage is TRBJ1-1; 7 bases are a match to TRBD1. With V trimmed by 1 base and J by 2 bases, 10 bases remained unmatched. Germline V lookup: CDR1 SGHVS, CDR2 FQNEAQ. This CDR3 has 17 residues.

The V and J genes are TRBV7-2 and TRBJ1-4; 7 bases are a match to TRBD1. This CDR3 has 14 residues. Looked up from germline, CDR1 is SGHTA and CDR2 is FQGNSA. V shed 4 bases and J 7 bases; nucleotides not matched to a gene: 6. The CDR3 coding sequence is TGTGCCAGCAGCTACACCCGGGACAGTGAAAAACTGTTTTTT. Encoded protein: CASSYTRDSEKLFF.

The chain employs TRBV6-5 and TRBJ2-3, with 10 bases aligning to TRBD2. Germline CDR1 reads MNHEY; CDR2 reads SVGAGI. V lost 7 bases, J lost 3 bases, and 7 bases stayed unmatched. This CDR3 is built from 15 residues. CDR3 DNA sequence: TGTGCCAGCAAAGGGAGCGGGGGGGTAACAGATACGCAGTATTTT. It encodes CASKGSGGVTDTQYF.

The genes are TRBV14 and TRBJ2-1; 7 nucleotides match TRBD1. The CDR3 sequence is 17 residues long. Looked up from germline, CDR1 is SGHDN and CDR2 is FVKESK. With 4 bases clipped from V and 4 bases from J, the junction kept 13 bases outside the gene matches. The DNA of the CDR3 is TGTGCCAGCAGCCCCTTACCGACAGGGTGGGGATACAATGAGCAGTTCTTC. It specifies CASSPLPTGWGYNEQFF.

This sequence joins TRBV5-8 and TRBJ2-2; D is perhaps TRBD1 (7 bases). CDR3 length equals 16 residues. Germline CDR1 is SGHTS and CDR2 is YDEGEE. Trimming cost V 2 bases and J 2 bases, with 13 bases left between them. The CDR3 loop reads CASSLYQGGNTGELFF. The CDR3 DNA is TGTGCCAGCAGCTTATATCAGGGGGGAAACACCGGGGAGCTGTTTTTT.

The chain couples TRBV2 to TRBJ2-7, with 9 bases identical to TRBD2. The germline V gene encodes CDR1 SNHLY and CDR2 FYNNEI. The CDR3 spans 15 residues. V was clipped by 4 bases and J by 2 bases; unmatched bases: 6. The CDR3 loop is CASSGASGATYEQYF. In DNA, the CDR3 is TGTGCCAGCAGTGGAGCTAGCGGGGCTACCTACGAGCAGTACTTC.

The genes are TRBV4-2 and TRBJ2-7; the match to TRBD1 covers 9 bases. Trimming cost V 4 bases and J 2 bases; bases outside gene matches: 9. CDR1 LGHNA and CDR2 YNFKEQ come from the germline V gene. This CDR3 is built from 16 residues. The CDR3 bases are TGTGCCAGCAGCCTTGAGGGACAGGGCGAACCCTACGAGCAGTACTTC. Translation gives CASSLEGQGEPYEQYF.